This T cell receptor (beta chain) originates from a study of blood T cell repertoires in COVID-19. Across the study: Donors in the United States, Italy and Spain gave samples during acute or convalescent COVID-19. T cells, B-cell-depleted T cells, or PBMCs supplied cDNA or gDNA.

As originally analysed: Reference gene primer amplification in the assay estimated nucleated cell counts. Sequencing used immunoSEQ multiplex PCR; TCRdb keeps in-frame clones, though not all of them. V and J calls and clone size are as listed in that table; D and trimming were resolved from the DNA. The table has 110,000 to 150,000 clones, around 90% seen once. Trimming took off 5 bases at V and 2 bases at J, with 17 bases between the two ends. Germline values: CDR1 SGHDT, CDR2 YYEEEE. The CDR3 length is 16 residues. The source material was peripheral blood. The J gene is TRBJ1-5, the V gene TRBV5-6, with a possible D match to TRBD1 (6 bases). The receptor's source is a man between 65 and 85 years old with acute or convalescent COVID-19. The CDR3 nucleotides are TGTGCCAGCAGGATGGGGGGGGCGGGAGGCAATCAGCCCCAGCATTTT. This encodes CASRMGGAGGNQPQHF. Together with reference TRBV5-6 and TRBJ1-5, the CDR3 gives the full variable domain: DAGVTQSPTHLIKTRGQQVTLRCSPKSGHDTVSWYQQALGQGPQFIFQYYEEEERQRGNFPDRFSGHQFPNYSSELNVNALLLGDSALYLCASRMGGAGGNQPQHFGDGTRLSIL.